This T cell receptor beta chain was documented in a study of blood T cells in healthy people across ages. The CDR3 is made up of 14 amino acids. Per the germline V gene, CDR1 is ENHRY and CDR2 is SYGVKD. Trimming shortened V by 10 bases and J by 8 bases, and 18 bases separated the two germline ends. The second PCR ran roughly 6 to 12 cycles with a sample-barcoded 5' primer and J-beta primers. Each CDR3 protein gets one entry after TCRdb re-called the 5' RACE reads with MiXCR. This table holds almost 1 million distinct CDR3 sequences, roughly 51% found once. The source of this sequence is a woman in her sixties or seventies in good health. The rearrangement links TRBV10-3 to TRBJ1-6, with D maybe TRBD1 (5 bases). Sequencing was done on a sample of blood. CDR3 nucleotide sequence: TGTGCCAACCGGGGAGGGACTGGAGATTCACCCCTCCACTTT. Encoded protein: CANRGGTGDSPLHF.